The T cell receptor (beta chain) described here comes from a study of blood T cell repertoires in COVID-19. The age range of participants was about 18 to 89 years, with residence in roughly 25 US areas. The study assigned cohorts using participant-reported clinical history. The protocol was immunoSEQ multiplex PCR, while the TCRdb copy is restricted to in-frame clones and leaves out a portion. The sample includes about 330,000 clones, roughly 86% of them seen just once. The CDR3 has 15 amino acids. With V trimmed by 0 bases and J by 4 bases, 5 bases remained unmatched. The germline V gene encodes CDR1 SGHDN and CDR2 FVKESK.

The sample consisted of PBMCs or T cells enriched from blood (not recorded which). V gene TRBV14 combines with J gene TRBJ1-2, with TRBD1 matching over 7 bases. This TCR was sampled from a woman under 40 who had recovered from COVID-19. The CDR3 reads CASSQEARTGYGYTF. DNA for the CDR3: TGTGCCAGCAGCCAAGAAGCCCGGACAGGCTATGGCTACACCTTC.